This TCR beta chain was observed in a study of blood T cell repertoires in COVID-19 (dated by TCRdb to the early 2020s). Notes on the research overall: Samples from collaborators originated in the United States, Italy and Spain and spanned both the acute and convalescent phases of COVID-19. The material from the prospective study consisted of cDNA or gDNA derived from T cells, B-cell-depleted T cells, or PBMCs. The dataset comprised deeply sampled blood TCRbeta repertoires from subjects exposed to, actively infected with, or recovered from COVID-19. The repertoires were released in a freely available public database meant as a resource for research on the immune response to SARS-CoV-2. The samples were drawn from two sources: the first 160 participants of the ongoing ImmuneRACE study, and 1,000 to 1,500 subjects contributed by 6 global collaborators. The sample metadata nearly always contained a de-identified subject ID, COVID-19 status, age in years and sex. Where available, HLA class I and class II types were taken from metadata supplied by the sample provider and were not determined by assay-based typing. The paper as a whole reports these results and caveats: The quantity of clinical and demographic metadata differed by source and by participant and was supplied without curation.

Trimming at the junction amounts to 3 bases on V and 0 bases on J, and the germline ends lie 12 bases apart. Taken from cysteine to phenylalanine, the CDR3 has 15 residues. The only DNA kept is the CDR3, 45 bases in frame from the first base. CDR1 and CDR2, per the germline V gene, are KGHSH and LQKENI. Each collaborating institution followed its own protocols to collect whole blood in K2EDTA tubes. For TCRbeta analysis, collaborators shipped samples as frozen whole blood, isolated PBMCs, or DNA extracted from either of those sample types. Note on this clone: It has no known antigen specificity. No base-level quality is on record; no much larger clone is a single base apart.

TCRbeta CDR3 regions were amplified from genomic DNA by means of the immunoSEQ Assay, a bias-controlled multiplex PCR. The published analysis was carried out like this. Within the assay, amplification of reference gene primers was used to estimate how many nucleated cells each sample contained. To quantify the absolute abundance of each unique TCRbeta CDR3 rearrangement, sequence reads were collapsed and filtered. For each sample, productive Simpson clonality was calculated as the square root of Simpson's diversity index over productive rearrangements. TCRdb provides this immuneACCESS table in a form limited to in-frame rearrangements. Some clones are lacking; in checked studies, under half of them reflect an unresolved V gene, and why the rest are absent is not known. V, J and clone size derive from that table, while D and trimming were established from the DNA sequence. Here the sample has over 120,000 clones; roughly 87% occur a single time. In total, the top ten clones hold around 0.91% of the sample.

The TCR was taken from a woman aged 45-60 years with acute or convalescent COVID-19. Here the chain combines TRBV18 and TRBJ2-7; the D gene is perhaps TRBD1, on 5 matching bases. Sequencing input: peripheral blood. The CDR3 in this case is CASSPRQSDSYEQYF. The bases are TGTGCCAGCTCACCCCGACAGAGCGACTCCTACGAGCAGTACTTC.